The TCR beta chain described here comes from a study of glioma-infiltrating T cells after dendritic cell vaccination. The time point here: after dendritic cell vaccination, including at tumor progression/relapse. A remark on this clone: The germline gene is not matched at one end of the junction; a read error may be the cause. Within the sample, other DNA sequences also encode this same CDR3.

The immunoSEQ assay amplified TCRB CDR3 from up to about 2 ug DNA. Sequencing used immunoSEQ multiplex PCR; TCRdb keeps in-frame clones, though not all of them. The repertoire includes fewer than 25,000 clones, roughly nine tenths of them detected once, and under 3% sits in the top ten. The CDR3 consists of 17 residues. The germline V gene has CDR1 SGHRS and CDR2 YFSETQ. V is TRBV5-1 and J is TRBJ1-6, with TRBD1 as a possible D gene (6 bases). This sample comprised blood, obtained after dendritic cell vaccination. The receptor comes from a human donor with glioblastoma. CDR3 nucleotides: TGCGCCAGCAGCACCGGGACATTCGGCTCCTATAATTCCCCCCTCCACTTT. Its translation: CASSTGTFGSYNSPLHF.